This is a list of T cell receptor beta chains from one sample in a study of T cells after yellow fever vaccination. TCRdb reprocessed the 5' RACE reads via MiXCR and lists one record per CDR3 protein. The table has hundreds of thousands of distinct CDR3 sequences, approximately 18% seen once. Sequencing was performed on PBMCs, taken before the yellow fever booster vaccination. These receptors were collected from a man between 18 and 35 years old who received the YFV17D yellow fever vaccine. The CDR3 runs from the conserved cysteine through the conserved F or W. The order of the fields is clone size, V gene, D gene, J gene, CDR3 DNA, CDR3 protein. The D gene is left open where the match is weak. Clone sizes are given selectively: once, few, many, or a class where the clone is expanded.

many	TRBV5-6	-	TRBJ2-3	TGTGCCAGCGGCCAACTGAGCACAGATACGCAGTATTTT	CASGQLSTDTQYF
-	TRBV29-1	-	TRBJ1-5	TGCAGCGTTGAAGAAGGGGGTGGGCAGCCCCAGCATTTT	CSVEEGGGQPQHF
-	TRBV9	-	TRBJ1-2	TGTGCCAGCAGCGCCGACACAGGGCCCAACTATGGCTACACCTTC	CASSADTGPNYGYTF
few	TRBV12-3/TRBV12-4	-	TRBJ2-1	TGTGCCAGCAGATCCGGCGGGACAGCCTACAATGAGCAGTTCTTC	CASRSGGTAYNEQFF
-	TRBV11-2	-	TRBJ2-7	TGTGCCAGCAGCTTAGGGGGGGCAGGGACCCCGTCCGAGCAGTACTTC	CASSLGGAGTPSEQYF
few	TRBV6-2/TRBV6-3	-	TRBJ2-3	TGTGCCAGCAGTCGGGGCGGCGGAAGCACAGATACGCAGTATTTT	CASSRGGGSTDTQYF
-	TRBV29-1	TRBD1	TRBJ2-3	TGCAGCGTAGCGCAATCCGGGACAGGTTTGGGGGATACGCAGTATTTT	CSVAQSGTGLGDTQYF
-	TRBV6-2/TRBV6-3	TRBD1	TRBJ2-2	TGTGCCAGCAGCCGACGCGAGAGGGGGCCGAGCGGGGAGCTGTTTTTT	CASSRRERGPSGELFF
few	TRBV5-1	-	TRBJ2-1	TGCGCCAGCAGCCAGACAGGTCCCGATGAGCAGTTCTTC	CASSQTGPDEQFF
-	TRBV19	TRBD1	TRBJ2-7	TGTGCCAGTAGTATGTGGACAGGGGGCGACGAGCAGTACTTC	CASSMWTGGDEQYF
-	TRBV4-2	TRBD1	TRBJ2-5	TGTGCCAGCAGCCGGGACAGGGCTACTCAAGAGACCCAGTACTTC	CASSRDRATQETQYF